The 7 T cell receptor beta chains below were found in one sample sequenced in a study of blood T cell repertoires in COVID-19 (dated by TCRdb to 2018 to 2020). The library was built by means of the immunoSEQ multiplex PCR assay. Drawn from immuneACCESS, this table holds only the in-frame rearrangements with V and J called that TCRdb kept. Clones are partly lost; checked studies trace under half to an unresolved V gene and leave the rest unexplained. Counted in this sample were some 270,000 clones; 90% of them appeared once. The ten largest clones capture about 2% of the sample. Sequencing was performed on peripheral blood. These receptors originate from a woman aged 55-70 years with COVID-19, enrolled during active disease.

The chain carries TRBV6-1 and TRBJ1-2; D might be TRBD1 (6 bases). Germline lookup yields CDR1 MNHNS and CDR2 SASEGT. The CDR3 has 17 amino acids. V was cut by 1 base and J by 2 bases, with 17 bases left in between. DNA of the CDR3: TGTGCCAGCAGTGAAGGGGCCAGGGGAGGGGGAAACTATGGCTACACCTTC. Residues: CASSEGARGGGNYGYTF.

The chain employs TRBV3-1 (or the pseudogene TRBV3-2) and TRBJ1-2; 9 nucleotides agree with TRBD1. Germline values: CDR1 LGHDT, CDR2 YNNKEL (reference sequence). V lost 1 base and J lost 8; bases outside the gene matches: 8. The CDR3 totals 15 residues. CDR3 residues: CASSQGPQGARGYTF. The CDR3 coding sequence is TGTGCCAGCAGCCAAGGGCCACAGGGGGCGAGAGGCTACACCTTC.

About this clone: It is unclear where the CDR3 begins or ends on the DNA, so no DNA is shown, and the CDR3 is as TCRdb lists it. The chain employs TRBV12-3 or TRBV12-4 and TRBJ2-7; the D call of TRBD1 is as the table states it, not checked on the DNA. The CDR3 has 13 amino acids, counting both end residues. The CDR3 is CYPCPPRFYEQYF.

This chain uses TRBV27 with TRBJ2-3, with D perhaps matching TRBD2 (6 bases). The CDR3 is 17 amino acids. Trimming removed 5 bases from V and 2 bases from J, with 20 bases in between. The V gene's germline CDR1 is MNHEY and CDR2 SMNVEV (reference sequence). As DNA, the CDR3 is TGTGCCAGCAGTCCCCTTGTCCGGGAGACCCTCACAGATACGCAGTATTTT. Encoded protein: CASSPLVRETLTDTQYF.

The chain couples TRBV7-2 to TRBJ1-2; D is undetermined. The CDR3 sequence is 13 residues long. CDR1 is SGHTA, CDR2 FQGNSA, per germline. Between the trimmed V and J ends, which lost 5 bases and 2 bases, there was a span of 9 bases. CDR3 nucleotide sequence: TGTGCCAGCAGCCCTAGCGGCAACTATGGCTACACCTTC. Its translation: CASSPSGNYGYTF.

The chain combines TRBV19 with TRBJ1-5, with unresolved D. V lost 7 bases and J 7 bases, leaving 11 bases between the germline ends. The CDR3 sequence is 12 residues long. Germline loops: CDR1 LNHDA, CDR2 SQIVND (reference sequence). The CDR3 sequence: CASKVRGQPQHF. The CDR3 nucleotides are TGTGCCAGTAAGGTAAGAGGGCAGCCCCAGCATTTT.

J is TRBJ2-2 and V is TRBV15; TRBD1 might be the D (5 bases). Germline V gene lookup returns CDR1 LNHNV and CDR2 YYDKDF (reference sequence). This CDR3 contains 20 residues. V shed 1 base and J shed 4 bases, with 25 bases lying between them. The CDR3: CATSRGTGPIEIGATGELFF. The CDR3 nucleotides read TGTGCCACCAGCAGAGGGACGGGCCCAATTGAAATTGGGGCCACCGGGGAGCTGTTTTTT.